These 29 T cell receptor beta chains were sequenced from one sample in a study of response to subunit inactivated influenza vaccine. TCRdb reanalysed the RT-PCR reads using MiXCR and keeps one entry per CDR3 protein. The sample has around 200,000 distinct CDR3 sequences; around 9% are singletons. This material consisted of non-naive T cells sorted from PBMCs, taken on the day of vaccination. The receptors shown here come from a man between 50 and 59 years old who received an inactivated influenza vaccine.

At least ten counts were recorded for this clonotype. The CDR3 spells CATSRLRGAYEQYF. DNA for the CDR3: TGTGCCACCAGCAGGTTAAGAGGGGCCTACGAGCAGTACTTC. The chain joins TRBV15 to TRBJ2-7; TRBD1 or TRBD2 may be the D gene (5 bases each). V was shortened by 3 bases and J by 2 bases, with 11 bases between the two germline ends. CDR3 size: 14 residues. CDR1 LNHNV and CDR2 YYDKDF come from the germline V gene (reference sequence).

In its sample, this clonotype was seen a few times. The rearrangement joins TRBV25-1 to TRBJ2-3; possibly TRBD1 or TRBD2 for D (6 bases each). The germline gives CDR1 MGHDK, CDR2 SYGVNS. Trimming removed 7 bases from V and 3 bases from J, with 14 bases in between. The CDR3 contains 14 residues. This chain's CDR3 is CASKGRTVTDTQYF. Here the CDR3 DNA reads TGTGCCAGCAAGGGGAGGACAGTTACAGATACGCAGTATTTT.

As for this clonotype: A read error is possible here, since a much larger clone lies one base away. The chain carries TRBV14 and TRBJ1-1; weak D call: TRBD1 (5 bases). CDR3 length: 18 amino acids. The germline V gene encodes CDR1 SGHDN and CDR2 FVKESK. Trimming stripped 0 bases from V and 8 bases from J, with 25 bases between. This chain's CDR3 is CASSQDRDGLWGFVEAFF. CDR3 DNA sequence: TGTGCCAGCAGCCAAGATCGGGACGGACTTTGGGGCTTCGTAGAAGCTTTCTTT.

Many counts were recorded for this clonotype. J is TRBJ1-1 and V is TRBV12-3 or TRBV12-4; the match to TRBD1 covers 8 bases. The CDR3 has 18 residues. With V trimmed by 5 bases and J by 1 base, 15 bases remained unmatched. The CDR3 region is CASSPADRGSRANTEAFF. For the CDR3, the DNA is TGTGCCAGCAGTCCCGCCGACAGGGGCAGTCGGGCGAACACTGAAGCTTTCTTT.

This clonotype was seen ten or more times. The junction departs from the called germline gene at one end, perhaps through a read error. This sequence joins TRBV7-2 and TRBJ2-1; no reliable D call. The CDR3 covers 13 residues. Per germline, CDR1 SGHTA and CDR2 FQGNSA. In DNA, the CDR3 is TGTGCCAGCAGCCTCCCTACAGACAATGAGCTGTTCTTC. Translating it yields CASSLPTDNELFF.

This clonotype was seen more than once but under ten times. The chain joins TRBV6-4 to TRBJ1-5, with TRBD1 matching 9 bases. The J segment lost 0 bases and the V segment lost 0 bases, leaving 18 bases of the junction unmatched. The germline CDR1 and CDR2 sequences are MRHNA and SNTAGT. This CDR3 has 22 amino acids. The CDR3 sequence is CASSDSRFPRDRAPYSNQPQHF. DNA of the CDR3: TGTGCCAGCAGTGACTCGAGATTTCCCCGGGACAGGGCTCCTTATAGCAATCAGCCCCAGCATTTT.

This clonotype was seen only a few times. V usage is TRBV11-2 and J usage is TRBJ1-3; D is ambiguous. The germline gives CDR1 SGHAT, CDR2 FQNNGV. This CDR3 has 14 residues. V lost 1 base, J lost 9 bases, and 13 bases lay in between. DNA for the CDR3: TGTGCCAGCAGCTTAGGAAGAGGCGGTGGCACCATATATTTT. Translation: CASSLGRGGGTIYF.

This clonotype was observed at least ten times. CDR3 in amino acids: CASSPGHGGAAQGYTF. CDR3 nucleotide sequence: TGCGCCAGCAGCCCCGGGCATGGAGGGGCTGCCCAGGGCTACACCTTC. The chain employs TRBV5-1 and TRBJ1-2; a possible D gene is TRBD1 (5 bases). V was pared by 4 bases and J by 8 bases, with 24 bases between. The CDR3 contains 16 residues. CDR1 and CDR2 from the germline V gene are SGHRS and YFSETQ.

The V gene is TRBV6-2 or TRBV6-3, the J gene TRBJ2-7; 11 bases align to TRBD2. The germline CDR1 and CDR2 sequences are MNHEY and SVGEGT. The V gene end was trimmed by 6 bases and the J gene end by 1 base; junction bases not matched to a gene: 20. The CDR3 sequence is 20 residues long. Here the CDR3 reads CASSPSGGLADHRRSYEQYF. The CDR3, as DNA: TGTGCCAGCAGCCCTTCTGGGGGACTAGCGGACCACCGCCGTTCCTACGAGCAGTACTTC.

This clonotype was detected a few times. V gene TRBV6-1 combines with J gene TRBJ2-2, with unresolved D. CDR1 and CDR2 from the germline V gene are MNHNS and SASEGT. The CDR3 loop spans 15 amino acids. V dropped 3 bases and J dropped 3 bases, with 11 bases sitting between them. CDR3 loop: CASSDMGLYTGELFF. For the CDR3, the DNA is TGTGCCAGCAGTGATATGGGGTTGTACACCGGGGAGCTGTTTTTT.

This clonotype came up a few times. The rearrangement links TRBV5-1 to TRBJ1-1, with a possible D match to TRBD1 (5 bases). Per germline, CDR1 SGHRS and CDR2 YFSETQ. Trimming shortened V by 4 bases and J by 6 bases, and 10 bases separated the two germline ends. The CDR3 is 12 amino acids. The CDR3 nucleotides are TGCGCCAGCAGCCCGGGACGGCCTGAAGCTTTCTTT. It is translated as CASSPGRPEAFF.

The rearrangement links TRBV4-3 to TRBJ2-5; D might be TRBD1 (5 bases). Germline CDR1 and CDR2: LGHNA and YSLEER. This CDR3 region has 13 residues. V was clipped by 0 bases and J by 3 bases, with 5 bases between them. The DNA for the CDR3 is TGCGCCAGCAGCCAAGACAGGGAAGAGACCCAGTACTTC. Amino acids: CASSQDREETQYF.

The chain couples TRBV20-1 to TRBJ1-4, with D tentatively TRBD1 (5 bases). The CDR3 is made up of 12 amino acids. Germline CDR1 reads DFQATT; CDR2 reads SNEGSKA (reference sequence). V dropped 5 bases and J dropped 5 bases, with 9 bases sitting between them. CDR3 residues: CSAGGGNEKLFF. CDR3 bases: TGCAGTGCTGGGGGGGGGAATGAAAAACTGTTTTTT.

The chain has TRBV9 and TRBJ2-7; tentatively, D is TRBD1 (5 bases). Germline CDR1 is SGDLS and CDR2 is YYNGEE. The CDR3 covers 14 residues. Trimming left V 0 bases short and J 3 bases short, with 10 bases between. The CDR3: CASSVATGYYEQYF. Here the CDR3 DNA reads TGTGCCAGCAGCGTAGCTACAGGCTACTACGAGCAGTACTTC.

This clonotype appeared a few times. The chain combines TRBV30 with TRBJ1-1; D not certain. V was trimmed by 0 bases and J by 0 bases, leaving 8 bases between them. CDR1 is GTSNPN, CDR2 SVGIG, per germline (reference sequence). CDR3 length: 14 amino acids. CDR3 protein: CAWSVGPLNTEAFF. The CDR3 DNA reads as TGTGCCTGGAGTGTAGGGCCCCTGAACACTGAAGCTTTCTTT. The variable domain in full, with the rest retrieved from reference TRBV30 and TRBJ1-1, is SQTIHQWPATLVQPVGSPLSLECTVEGTSNPNLYWYRQAAGRGLQLLFYSVGIGQISSEVPQNLSASRPQDRQFILSSKKLLLSDSGFYLCAWSVGPLNTEAFFGQGTRLTVV.

This clonotype was recorded many times. The J gene is TRBJ2-2, the V gene TRBV6-5; TRBD1 is a possible D gene (6 bases). Germline V gives CDR1 MNHEY, CDR2 SVGAGI. V gave up 6 bases and J gave up 0 bases, with 11 bases separating them. The CDR3 has 15 amino acids. The CDR3 region has the DNA TGTGCCAGCAGGAGACAGGTTCCGAACACCGGGGAGCTGTTTTTT. It is translated as CASRRQVPNTGELFF.

The rearrangement uses TRBV12-3 or TRBV12-4 and TRBJ2-3; D uncertain. V lost 7 bases to trimming and J lost 6 bases, with 11 bases between them. The CDR3 totals 12 residues. The CDR3 DNA sequence: TGTGCCAGCAACAGAGTGTCGGATACGCAGTATTTT. Amino acids: CASNRVSDTQYF.

This clonotype showed up just a few times. V is TRBV20-1 and J is TRBJ2-1; 14 bases agree with TRBD2. The ends lost 0 bases at V and 7 bases at J; junction bases unmatched: 2. The CDR3 is 15 residues long. Germline assignment: CDR1 DFQATT and CDR2 SNEGSKA (reference sequence). The CDR3 DNA follows: TGCAGTGCTAGAGATGGGACTAGCGGGGGAAATGAGCAGTTCTTC. Protein sequence: CSARDGTSGGNEQFF.

The table lists this clonotype with a few counts. This chain uses TRBV27 with TRBJ2-7, with 14 bases lining up with TRBD2. CDR3 size: 20 residues. After removal of 5 bases from V and 7 bases from J, the junction contained 22 bases not matched to a gene. Looked up from germline, CDR1 is MNHEY and CDR2 is SMNVEV (reference sequence). CDR3 in amino acids: CASSPRSGGLAGVGTWEQYF. The CDR3 bases are TGTGCCAGCAGTCCTCGGTCAGGGGGACTAGCGGGAGTGGGTACTTGGGAGCAGTACTTC.

This clonotype was counted many times. This rearrangement joins TRBV12-3 or TRBV12-4 to TRBJ1-5, with 7 nucleotides matching TRBD1. CDR3 length equals 15 residues. The trim removed 5 bases at V and 5 bases at J, leaving 9 bases unmatched. The CDR3 reads CASSRQGKGDQPQHF. In DNA form, the CDR3 reads TGTGCCAGCAGTAGACAGGGAAAGGGGGATCAGCCCCAGCATTTT.

This chain uses TRBV30 with TRBJ1-1; 9 nucleotides match TRBD1. V lost 4 bases to trimming and J lost 4 bases; unmatched junction nucleotides: 4. This CDR3 is 13 amino acids long. Germline V gene data show CDR1 as GTSNPN and CDR2 as SVGIG (reference sequence). DNA of the CDR3: TGTGCCTGGAACGTGGACAGGGGCACTGAAGCTTTCTTT. Protein product: CAWNVDRGTEAFF.

This clonotype came up many times. The V call is TRBV14, the J call TRBJ2-1; perhaps TRBD2 as D (6 bases). Trimming cost V 1 base and J 0 bases, with 19 bases left between them. The CDR3 runs to 19 residues. Germline V gene lookup returns CDR1 SGHDN and CDR2 FVKESK. The CDR3 reads CASSQVGGEKLGSYNEQFF. As DNA, the CDR3 is TGTGCCAGCAGCCAAGTCGGAGGGGAAAAGCTGGGCTCCTACAATGAGCAGTTCTTC.

This clonotype was detected only a few times. This chain connects TRBV28 to TRBJ2-1; either TRBD1 or TRBD2 may supply D (6 bases each). The germline V gene has CDR1 MDHEN and CDR2 SYDVKM. This CDR3 contains 14 residues. The ends were cut back, 8 bases at V and 7 bases at J, with 18 bases in the middle. The CDR3 coding sequence is TGTGCCAGCGGGAGGCCCGACAGGAATAATGAGCAGTTCTTC. Encoded protein: CASGRPDRNNEQFF.

This clonotype showed up just a few times. The chain uses TRBV20-1 and TRBJ2-1; 7 bases match TRBD2. Germline loops: CDR1 DFQATT, CDR2 SNEGSKA (reference sequence). V lost 5 bases, J lost 6 bases, and 4 bases stayed unmatched. This CDR3 contains 12 residues. CDR3 nucleotides: TGCAGTGCTCCCGCGGGAGTCAATGAGCAGTTCTTC. This sequence encodes CSAPAGVNEQFF.

The chain joins TRBV6-1 to TRBJ1-5, with D tentatively TRBD1 (5 bases). The CDR3 is 18 amino acids. Per germline, CDR1 MNHNS and CDR2 SASEGT. V was shortened by 5 bases and J by 4 bases, with 24 bases between the two germline ends. CDR3: CASSPTPPGPGTNQPQHF. CDR3 nucleotide sequence: TGTGCCAGCAGTCCCACCCCGCCGGGACCTGGGACGAATCAGCCCCAGCATTTT.

This clonotype occurred a few times. The rearrangement uses TRBV7-2 and TRBJ1-3; D not certain. The CDR3 contains 13 residues. The V gene's germline CDR1 is SGHTA and CDR2 FQGNSA. Trimming removed 5 bases at V and 2 bases at J, with 7 bases between. In DNA, the CDR3 is TGTGCCAGCAGCCTAGATACTGGAAACACCATATATTTT. Translating it yields CASSLDTGNTIYF.

This chain links TRBV19 with TRBJ1-2; D not resolved. Trimming took 3 bases from V and 7 from J, leaving 18 bases between them. The CDR3 contains 15 residues. Looked up from germline, CDR1 is LNHDA and CDR2 is SQIVND (reference sequence). CDR3 residues: CASSIGEMIGSGYTF. For the CDR3, the DNA is TGTGCCAGTAGTATTGGGGAAATGATAGGCTCTGGCTACACCTTC.

The gene calls are TRBV12-3 or TRBV12-4 and TRBJ1-1; D not certain. V lost 5 bases and J 6 bases, leaving 7 bases between the germline ends. The CDR3 is 11 amino acids. The CDR3 DNA reads as TGTGCCAGCAGTGAAAGGGCTGAAGCTTTCTTT. Translation gives CASSERAEAFF.

Many counts were recorded for this clonotype. This rearrangement joins TRBV20-1 to TRBJ2-3; 7 nucleotides align to TRBD2. This CDR3 has 16 residues. V shed 1 base and J 5 bases; nucleotides not matched to a gene: 12. Looked up from germline, CDR1 is DFQATT and CDR2 is SNEGSKA (reference sequence). The CDR3 sequence is CSARGRPSGSRDTQYF. The DNA for the CDR3 is TGCAGTGCTAGAGGCCGTCCTAGCGGTAGTAGAGATACGCAGTATTTT.